A single sample is the source of the 27 T cell receptor beta chains below, sequenced in a study of post-analysis software for immune sequencing data. Study-level findings and limits: Controls showed lower frequencies than patients for several TRBV segments, and TRBV5-6, TRBV5-1 and TRBV20-1 were among these.

Included in the TCR beta cDNA libraries were unique molecular identifiers. MiXCR, applied by TCRdb to the PCR reads, yields one record per CDR3 protein. The profile covers under 900,000 distinct CDR3 sequences, with roughly 50% appearing a single time and approximately 4.5% taken by the ten largest. These TCRs are of unknown antigen specificity. The specimen was blood. The source of these receptors is a girl between 10 and 17 years old with multiple sclerosis.

The chain is built from TRBV2 and TRBJ2-1; tentatively, D is TRBD1 (6 bases). The CDR3 totals 15 residues. The germline V and J ends were trimmed by 3 bases and 0 bases, with 9 bases remaining between them. Germline CDR1 and CDR2: SNHLY and FYNNEI. CDR3 protein: CASSDPGASYNEQFF. The CDR3 DNA reads TGTGCCAGCAGTGACCCAGGGGCCTCCTACAATGAGCAGTTCTTC. The whole variable domain, filled in from reference TRBV2 and TRBJ2-1, reads EPEVTQTPSHQVTQMGQEVILRCVPISNHLYFYWYRQILGQKVEFLVSFYNNEISEKSEIFDDQFSVERPDGSNFTLKIRSTKLEDSAMYFCASSDPGASYNEQFFGPGTRLTVL.

The chain has TRBV7-2 and TRBJ2-7; 7 bases agree with TRBD2. After removal of 5 bases from V and 3 bases from J, the junction contained 13 bases not matched to a gene. The germline V gene encodes CDR1 SGHTA and CDR2 FQGNSA. The CDR3 runs to 16 residues. CDR3 sequence: CASSLRGGDLLYEQYF. CDR3 nucleotide sequence: TGTGCCAGCAGCCTTCGGGGAGGGGACCTCCTCTACGAGCAGTACTTC.

A remark on this clonotype: The junction departs from germline at one end; a sequencing error may be responsible. The chain combines TRBV14 with TRBJ2-6; D is unclear. Germline CDR1 is SGHDN and CDR2 is FVKESK. CDR3 length: 17 residues. The CDR3 DNA reads TGTGCCGGCAGCCAAAGGTCTGGTTTCTCTGGGGCCAACGTCCTGACTTTC. It is translated as CAGSQRSGFSGANVLTF.

The chain combines TRBV9 with TRBJ2-5; the D is unclear. Germline values: CDR1 SGDLS, CDR2 YYNGEE. V lost 4 bases to trimming and J lost 1 base, with 11 bases between them. This CDR3 region has 14 residues. The CDR3 region is CASSIGRSQETQYF. The CDR3 region has the DNA TGTGCCAGCAGCATCGGACGGAGCCAAGAGACCCAGTACTTC.

The chain has TRBV7-8 and TRBJ2-5; D may be TRBD1 (6 bases). Trimming stripped 5 bases from V and 2 bases from J, with 27 bases between. The length of the CDR3 is 19 residues. Germline V gives CDR1 SGHVS, CDR2 FQNEAQ. The CDR3 region has the DNA TGTGCCAGCAGCCGACTGACCGTTAAAGGGACATTCAGTCAAGAGACCCAGTACTTC. Translated: CASSRLTVKGTFSQETQYF.

The rearrangement joins TRBV20-1 to TRBJ2-4, with TRBD2 matching over 12 bases. TRBJ2-7 matches the DNA end more closely, so the J call is doubtful. CDR1 is DFQATT, CDR2 SNEGSKA, per germline (reference sequence). The CDR3 contains 16 residues. The CDR3 region has the DNA TGCAGTGCTAGGAAGAGCGGACTAGCGGGAATCCACGAGCAGTACTTC. Its protein is CSARKSGLAGIHEQYF.

This chain links TRBV10-3 with TRBJ2-5; 9 bases match TRBD1. The closer fit of TRBJ2-7 to the DNA end suggests the J call may be wrong. CDR3 length equals 17 residues. In germline, CDR1 is ENHRY, CDR2 SYGVKD. This chain's CDR3 is CAISSRTGALGTDEQYF. DNA for the CDR3: TGTGCCATCAGTAGCAGGACAGGGGCCCTGGGAACGGACGAGCAGTACTTC.

This chain uses TRBV2 with TRBJ2-7, with unresolved D. This CDR3 spans 15 amino acids. V was trimmed by 4 bases and J by 3 bases, leaving 16 bases between them. Germline V gene sequence: CDR1 SNHLY, CDR2 FYNNEI. The CDR3 spells CASSGSEYNHYEQYF. The CDR3 bases are TGTGCCAGCAGTGGGTCGGAGTACAATCACTACGAGCAGTACTTC.

This chain links TRBV5-6 with TRBJ2-3; TRBD2 matches 8 bases. This CDR3 has 15 residues. V trimming: 2 bases; J trimming: 2 bases; junction bases outside the gene matches: 4. From germline, CDR1 is SGHDT and CDR2 YYEEEE. CDR3 coding DNA: TGTGCCAGCAGCTTAGCGGGGGAAAACACAGATACGCAGTATTTT. Its protein is CASSLAGENTDTQYF.

The chain joins TRBV11-2 to TRBJ2-3; 7 bases agree with TRBD2. Germline V gene lookup returns CDR1 SGHAT and CDR2 FQNNGV. This CDR3 spans 15 amino acids. V was clipped by 1 base and J by 4 bases; unmatched bases: 5. CDR3 sequence reads: CASSLGLAFADTQYF. Here the CDR3 DNA reads TGTGCCAGCAGCTTAGGACTAGCCTTTGCAGATACGCAGTATTTT.

J is TRBJ1-1 and V is TRBV12-3 or TRBV12-4; 7 nucleotides match TRBD1. The CDR3 is 14 amino acids. Germline trimming cut 7 bases from V and 4 bases from J; bases unmatched to any gene: 9. The CDR3, as DNA: TGTGCCAGCACTCTAAGGGCAGGGGGCACTGAAGCTTTCTTT. Its protein product is CASTLRAGGTEAFF.

The V call is TRBV13, the J call TRBJ2-1; D perhaps matches TRBD1 (6 bases). This CDR3 spans 15 amino acids. Trimming removed 5 bases at V and 7 bases at J, with 18 bases between. Germline CDR1 is PRHDT and CDR2 is FYEKMQ (reference sequence). The chain's CDR3 is CASSTGLGKSNEQFF. The CDR3 DNA sequence: TGTGCCAGCAGCACAGGGCTCGGGAAGTCGAATGAGCAGTTCTTC.

This clonotype turned up a few times. The chain is built from TRBV29-1 and TRBJ2-4; D perhaps matches TRBD2 (5 bases). This CDR3 region has 14 residues. The V end lost 1 base, the J end lost 10 bases, and 17 bases lay between the germline ends. In germline, CDR1 is SQVTM, CDR2 ANQGSEA. Here the CDR3 reads CSVEVRGLEVIQYF. DNA for the CDR3: TGCAGCGTTGAAGTGAGAGGGCTGGAGGTTATTCAGTACTTC.

This rearrangement joins TRBV6-6 to TRBJ1-2; 11 bases fit TRBD1. With V trimmed by 6 bases and J by 2 bases, 8 bases remained unmatched. Per the germline V gene, CDR1 is MNHNY and CDR2 is SVGAGI (reference sequence). The CDR3 covers 16 residues. CDR3 region: CASSRGQGGLNYGYTF. CDR3 DNA sequence: TGTGCCAGCAGCCGGGGACAGGGGGGATTGAACTATGGCTACACCTTC.

This clonotype has a single count. No conserved phenylalanine or tryptophan ends this CDR3, so it is likely a read error. The CDR3 loop reads CASSLAQAGGSTDTQYS. CDR3 bases: TGCGCCAGCAGCTTGGCCCAAGCGGGGGGTAGCACAGATACGCAGTATTCT. This chain links TRBV5-1 with TRBJ2-3; 9 positions match TRBD2. CDR3 length: 17 residues. The junction had 5 bases not matched to a gene; V was cut back by 0 bases and J by 0 bases. Germline CDR1 is SGHRS and CDR2 is YFSETQ.

The rearrangement joins TRBV12-3 or TRBV12-4 to TRBJ2-3; TRBD2 matches at 12 bases. The CDR3 extends over 16 amino acids. Unmatched junction bases numbered 5, after V lost 6 bases and J lost 1 base. The CDR3 sequence: CASSMTSGSGTDTQYF. The CDR3 nucleotides read TGTGCCAGCAGCATGACTAGCGGGAGCGGCACAGATACGCAGTATTTT.

The chain uses TRBV28 and TRBJ2-7; no reliable D call. The CDR3 is made up of 12 amino acids. V gave up 6 bases and J gave up 12 bases, with 18 bases separating them. Germline CDR1 MDHEN, CDR2 SYDVKM. The CDR3: CASSGTSETRYF. The CDR3 DNA follows: TGTGCCAGCAGCGGTACGTCGGAGACCCGGTACTTC.

This chain connects TRBV7-9 to TRBJ1-2, with 7 nucleotides matching TRBD1. J gave up 4 bases and V 5 bases, and 7 bases lay outside the gene matches. Per the germline V gene, CDR1 is SEHNR and CDR2 is FQNEAQ (reference sequence). The length of the CDR3 is 14 residues. The CDR3 here is CASSAVGQFYGYTF. The CDR3 nucleotides read TGTGCCAGCAGCGCCGTGGGACAGTTCTATGGCTACACCTTC.

This clonotype showed up just a few times. The chain carries TRBV2 and TRBJ2-7, with 7 bases identical to TRBD2. Losses at the gene ends were 0 bases for V and 0 bases for J; bases not matched to a gene: 11. Germline CDR1 SNHLY, CDR2 FYNNEI. This CDR3 contains 18 residues. CDR3 in amino acids: CASSEALSAGSSSYEQYF. The CDR3 nucleotides read TGTGCCAGCAGTGAAGCGCTATCAGCGGGGTCTAGCTCCTACGAGCAGTACTTC.

This clonotype was found a few times. The chain uses TRBV5-1 and TRBJ1-1; D is possibly TRBD1 (5 bases). The V and J ends lost 0 bases and 1 base respectively, with 7 bases between them. Germline CDR1 SGHRS, CDR2 YFSETQ. CDR3 size: 14 residues. CDR3 protein: CASSLGGPNTEAFF. The CDR3 DNA reads TGCGCCAGCAGCTTGGGGGGACCGAACACTGAAGCTTTCTTT.

This clonotype was seen only a few times. This chain links TRBV29-1 with TRBJ2-1; D gene uncertain. Trimming stripped 5 bases from V and 9 bases from J, with 8 bases between. This CDR3 region has 10 residues. Germline CDR1 is SQVTM and CDR2 is ANQGSEA. CDR3 region: CSVRQVEQFF. CDR3 bases: TGCAGCGTTCGTCAAGTTGAGCAGTTCTTC.

The chain joins TRBV12-3 or TRBV12-4 to TRBJ2-5; D not certain. The CDR3 sequence is 12 residues long. The V end lost 6 bases, the J end lost 5 bases, and 10 bases lay between the germline ends. CDR3 DNA sequence: TGTGCCAGCAGCCCCGTGGTCGAGACCCAGTACTTC. This codes for CASSPVVETQYF.

This clonotype was detected a few times. The rearrangement uses TRBV6-5 and TRBJ2-7, with a possible D match to TRBD1 (5 bases). This CDR3 comprises 16 residues. Germline CDR1 MNHEY, CDR2 SVGAGI. Trimming stripped 5 bases from V and 0 bases from J, with 17 bases between. CDR3 bases: TGTGCCAGCAGTAGGACACCCGTTAGGAGCTCCTACGAGCAGTACTTC. This encodes CASSRTPVRSSYEQYF.

This clonotype occurred a few times. The V call is TRBV10-3, the J call TRBJ1-2, with 8 bases lining up with TRBD1. V dropped 2 bases and J dropped 6; count of bases not matched to a gene: 11. The CDR3 is 16 amino acids. CDR1 ENHRY and CDR2 SYGVKD come from the germline V gene. Here the CDR3 DNA reads TGTGCCATCAGTGAGGTGGGACAGGAAGCATTAAATGGCTACACCTTC. Translated: CAISEVGQEALNGYTF.

This clonotype has a handful of counts. CDR3 protein: CASSLDRDRQYF. The CDR3 bases are TGTGCCAGCAGCCTTGACAGGGATCGGCAGTACTTC. This sequence joins TRBV6-5 and TRBJ2-5, with 7 bases fitting TRBD1. The CDR3 runs 12 residues. The V gene end was trimmed by 6 bases and the J gene end by 11 bases; junction bases not matched to a gene: 9. CDR1 is MNHEY, CDR2 SVGAGI, per germline.

The chain is built from TRBV30 and TRBJ2-7; D may be TRBD2 (6 bases). In germline, CDR1 is GTSNPN, CDR2 SVGIG (reference sequence). V was cut by 5 bases and J by 4 bases, with 12 bases left in between. The length of the CDR3 is 12 residues. The CDR3 loop is CAWGGLPYEQYF. CDR3 in DNA: TGTGCCTGGGGGGGACTTCCATACGAGCAGTACTTC.

The chain combines TRBV6-1 with TRBJ2-1; the D gene is possibly TRBD2 (6 bases). This CDR3 is built from 15 residues. CDR1 MNHNS and CDR2 SASEGT come from the germline V gene. V was clipped by 11 bases and J by 1 base, with 18 bases between them. CDR3 DNA sequence: TGTGCCCTGGGGCGGGGAAGAATGTCCTACAATGAGCAGTTCTTC. It codes for CALGRGRMSYNEQFF.